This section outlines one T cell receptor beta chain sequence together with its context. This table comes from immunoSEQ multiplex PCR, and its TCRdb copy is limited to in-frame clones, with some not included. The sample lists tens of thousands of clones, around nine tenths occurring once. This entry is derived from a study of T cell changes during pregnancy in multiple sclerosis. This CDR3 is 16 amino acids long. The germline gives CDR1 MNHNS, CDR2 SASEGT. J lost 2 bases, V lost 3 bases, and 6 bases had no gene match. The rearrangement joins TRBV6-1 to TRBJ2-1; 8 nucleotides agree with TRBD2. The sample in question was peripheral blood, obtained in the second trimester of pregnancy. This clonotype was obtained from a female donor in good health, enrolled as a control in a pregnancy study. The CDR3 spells CASSESGGGPYNEQFF. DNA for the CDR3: TGTGCCAGCAGTGAGTCTGGCGGGGGGCCCTACAATGAGCAGTTCTTC.